This TCR beta chain emerged from a study of CD8 T cells in Susac syndrome. This clonotype has a single count. Germline-derived CDR1 and CDR2 are SGHDT and YYEEEE. CDR3 length: 16 residues. Trimming took 1 base from V and 3 from J, leaving 13 bases between them. An amount of RNA that ranged from roughly 0.5 to 1 ug was reverse transcribed with random hexamers. The authors amplified TCR beta CDR3 across 54 Vbeta and 13 Jbeta using immunoSEQ multiplex PCR. Via MiXCR, TCRdb re-called the immunoSEQ multiplex PCR reads, giving one row per CDR3 protein. The sample consists of some 140,000 distinct CDR3 sequences, around 91% of them appearing once. CD8+ and CD4+ T cells from blood underwent TCR beta sequencing, which was carried out in a high-throughput format.

The sequenced sample consisted of CD8+ T cells from PBMCs. The chain joins TRBV5-6 to TRBJ1-4, with a possible D match to TRBD1 (6 bases). This receptor was taken from a human donor with multiple sclerosis. CDR3 region: CASSLRGALANEKLFF. The DNA of the CDR3 is TGTGCCAGCAGCTTGAGGGGGGCGCTGGCTAATGAAAAACTGTTTTTT.